This entry describes one T cell receptor (beta chain). Antigen specificity is unknown. This sample stems from a study of graft-versus-host responses after intestinal transplantation. The study, taken as a whole, reports: Allografts of one patient group, those with graft-donor T cell macrochimerism, had high graft-versus-host to host-versus-graft clonal ratios. The highest levels of circulating GvH clones went along with early declines in HvG clones after transplant.

This CDR3 has 15 amino acids. Germline V gives CDR1 LNHDA, CDR2 SQIVND (reference sequence). With 4 bases clipped from V and 0 bases from J, the junction kept 2 bases outside the gene matches. Profiled with immunoSEQ multiplex PCR; TCRdb holds only in-frame clones, not every one. The sample records roughly 100,000 clones, 80% to 95% being singletons. The clonotype comes from a human donor who received an intestinal transplant. V usage is TRBV19 and J usage is TRBJ2-1, with TRBD2 matching over 8 bases. Source: unstimulated CD8+ T cells sorted from spleen or lymph node cells, taken before intestinal transplant. CDR3 DNA: TGTGCCAGTAGTACCGGGACTAGCTCCTACAATGAGCAGTTCTTC. Encoded protein: CASSTGTSSYNEQFF. The variable domain in full, with the rest retrieved from reference TRBV19 and TRBJ2-1, is DGGITQSPKYLFRKEGQNVTLSCEQNLNHDAMYWYRQDPGQGLRLIYYSQIVNDFQKGDIAEGYSVSREKKESFPLTVTSAQKNPTAFYLCASSTGTSSYNEQFFGPGTRLTVL.